One TCR beta chain is described in this entry. Germline loops: CDR1 MNHEY, CDR2 SVGAGI. V gave up 6 bases and J gave up 0 bases; unmatched junction bases: 4. The CDR3 runs to 14 residues. This entry is derived from a study of blood T cell repertoires in COVID-19. Profiling relied on immunoSEQ multiplex PCR, and the TCRdb table lists in-frame clones only, not all of them. The sample includes about 250,000 clones, 85% to 90% of them seen just once. The rearrangement uses TRBV6-5 and TRBJ1-2; 7 nucleotides agree with TRBD1. Sequencing was carried out using PBMCs or T cells enriched from blood (not recorded which). The receptor was derived from a man in his forties who had recovered from COVID-19. CDR3 DNA sequence: TGTGCCAGCAGGACAGGGTCGACTAACTATGGCTACACCTTC. Protein: CASRTGSTNYGYTF.